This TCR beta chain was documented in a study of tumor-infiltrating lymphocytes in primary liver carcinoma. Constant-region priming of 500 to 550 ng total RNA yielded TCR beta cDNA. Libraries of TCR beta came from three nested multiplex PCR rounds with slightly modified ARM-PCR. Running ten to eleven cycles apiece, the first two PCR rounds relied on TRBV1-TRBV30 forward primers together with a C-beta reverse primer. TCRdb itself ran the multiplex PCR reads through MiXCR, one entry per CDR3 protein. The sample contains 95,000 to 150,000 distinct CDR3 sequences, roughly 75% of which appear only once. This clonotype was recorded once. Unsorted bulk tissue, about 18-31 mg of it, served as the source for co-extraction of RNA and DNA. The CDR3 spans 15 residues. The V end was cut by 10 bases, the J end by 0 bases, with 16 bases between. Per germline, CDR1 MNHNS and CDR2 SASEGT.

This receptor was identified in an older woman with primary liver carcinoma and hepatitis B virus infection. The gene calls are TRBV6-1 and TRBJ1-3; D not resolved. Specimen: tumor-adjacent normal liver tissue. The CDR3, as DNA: TGTGCCATTAGTGGGAATCTCGACTCTGGAAACACCATATATTTT. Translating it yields CAISGNLDSGNTIYF.